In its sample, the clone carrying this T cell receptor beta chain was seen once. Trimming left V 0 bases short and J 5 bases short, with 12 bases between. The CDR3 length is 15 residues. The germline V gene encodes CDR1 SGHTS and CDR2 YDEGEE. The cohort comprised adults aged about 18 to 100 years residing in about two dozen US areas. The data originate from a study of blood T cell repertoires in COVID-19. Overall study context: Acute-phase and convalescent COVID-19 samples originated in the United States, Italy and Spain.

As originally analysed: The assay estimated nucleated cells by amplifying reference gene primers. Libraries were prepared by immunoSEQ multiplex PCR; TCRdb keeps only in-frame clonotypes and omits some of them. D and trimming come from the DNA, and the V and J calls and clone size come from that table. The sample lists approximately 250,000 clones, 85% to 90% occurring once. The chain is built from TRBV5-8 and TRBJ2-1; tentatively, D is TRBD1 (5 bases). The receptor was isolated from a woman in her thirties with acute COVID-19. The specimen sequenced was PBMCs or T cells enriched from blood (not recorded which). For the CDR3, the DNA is TGTGCCAGCAGCTTGGATCAGGGCTTGAACAATGAGCAGTTCTTC. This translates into CASSLDQGLNNEQFF. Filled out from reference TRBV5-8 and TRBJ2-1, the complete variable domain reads EAGVTQSPTHLIKTRGQQATLRCSPISGHTSVYWYQQALGLGLQFLLWYDEGEERNRGNFPPRFSGRQFPNYSSELNVNALELEDSALYLCASSLDQGLNNEQFFGPGTRLTVL.